Each of the 8 T cell receptor beta chains below was sequenced from the same sample in a study of human T cells and chemical hapten exposure. Unfractionated whole blood was the source of the extracted total RNA. A single record per CDR3 protein comes from TCRdb applying MiXCR to the 5' RACE reads. There are around 80,000 distinct CDR3 sequences in the sample; 15% occur only once, and around 6.8% lies in the top ten. The source of these receptors is a female donor in good health.

The chain uses TRBV27 and TRBJ1-1, with D perhaps matching TRBD1 (5 bases). The germline gives CDR1 MNHEY, CDR2 SMNVEV (reference sequence). Between the trimmed V and J ends, which lost 3 bases and 6 bases, there was a span of 11 bases. The CDR3 is 13 residues long. The chain's CDR3 is CASSFVGTPEAFF. CDR3 DNA: TGTGCCAGCAGTTTCGTGGGGACCCCTGAAGCTTTCTTT.

As for this clonotype: At one boundary the junction diverges from the germline segment, which might be a read error. The chain combines TRBV2 with TRBJ2-7, with a tentative D call TRBD1 (6 bases). Germline loops: CDR1 SNHLY, CDR2 FYNNEI. The length of the CDR3 is 12 residues. CDR3 amino acids: CASSEALQDRGF. The CDR3, as DNA: TGTGCCAGCAGTGAAGCGCTTCAGGACAGAGGGTTC.

V and J are TRBV29-1 and TRBJ1-2, with 12 bases matching TRBD1. Germline lookup yields CDR1 SQVTM and CDR2 ANQGSEA. The CDR3 length is 16 residues. With V trimmed by 4 bases and J by 5 bases, 11 bases remained unmatched. DNA of the CDR3: TGCAGCGTTGGGGGACAGGGGGCTAATTTTCTTTATGGCTACACCTTC. Its protein product is CSVGGQGANFLYGYTF. Supplemented by reference TRBV29-1 and TRBJ1-2, the full variable domain reads SAVISQKPSRDICQRGTSLTIQCQVDSQVTMMFWYRQQPGQSLTLIATANQGSEATYESGFVIDKFPISRPNLTFSTLTVSNMSPEDSSIYLCSVGGQGANFLYGYTFGSGTRLTVV.

A few counts support this clonotype. The chain joins TRBV2 to TRBJ2-2, with 10 bases fitting TRBD2. The germline V gene has CDR1 SNHLY and CDR2 FYNNEI. The CDR3 length is 17 residues. The J segment lost 5 bases and the V segment lost 2 bases, leaving 8 bases of the junction unmatched. CDR3 nucleotides: TGTGCCAGCAGTGAAAGGCCCCTAGCGGGGGAGACCGGGGAGCTGTTTTTT. Its translation is CASSERPLAGETGELFF.

Concerning this clonotype: Being one base from a much bigger clone, this may be a read error. This chain uses TRBV2 with TRBJ2-3; D gene unclear. This CDR3 spans 16 amino acids. Germline assignment: CDR1 SNHLY and CDR2 FYNNEI. V gave up 4 bases and J gave up 2 bases, with 16 bases separating them. The DNA for the CDR3 is TGTGCCAGCAGTGCCGAGAGCTGGATCATCACAGATACGCAGTATTTT. The encoded protein is CASSAESWIITDTQYF.

In DNA form, the CDR3 reads TGTGCCAGCAGCCGGGGATGGTCAGATACGCAGTATTTT. This encodes CASSRGWSDTQYF. The rearrangement uses TRBV7-2 and TRBJ2-3; weak D call: TRBD2 (5 bases). Germline V CDR1 and CDR2: SGHTA, FQGNSA. The CDR3 runs 13 residues. V lost 5 bases and J lost 4, with 10 bases in between.

This clonotype was counted many times. The chain is built from TRBV7-8 and TRBJ2-7, with D perhaps TRBD1 (6 bases). Germline loops: CDR1 SGHVS, CDR2 FQNEAQ. The V end lost 5 bases, the J end lost 3 bases, and 14 bases lay between the germline ends. The CDR3 covers 14 residues. The CDR3 loop reads CASSPVTGVYEQYF. The CDR3 region has the DNA TGTGCCAGCAGCCCTGTGACAGGAGTCTACGAGCAGTACTTC.

This clonotype was counted only a few times. V gene TRBV20-1 combines with J gene TRBJ2-3; 11 bases match TRBD2. The CDR3 runs 15 residues. Germline CDR1 is DFQATT and CDR2 is SNEGSKA (reference sequence). The ends lost 2 bases at V and 4 bases at J; junction bases unmatched: 5. CDR3 DNA sequence: TGCAGTGCTAGACTCCTAGCGGGAGGCTCAGATACGCAGTATTTT. Its translation: CSARLLAGGSDTQYF.